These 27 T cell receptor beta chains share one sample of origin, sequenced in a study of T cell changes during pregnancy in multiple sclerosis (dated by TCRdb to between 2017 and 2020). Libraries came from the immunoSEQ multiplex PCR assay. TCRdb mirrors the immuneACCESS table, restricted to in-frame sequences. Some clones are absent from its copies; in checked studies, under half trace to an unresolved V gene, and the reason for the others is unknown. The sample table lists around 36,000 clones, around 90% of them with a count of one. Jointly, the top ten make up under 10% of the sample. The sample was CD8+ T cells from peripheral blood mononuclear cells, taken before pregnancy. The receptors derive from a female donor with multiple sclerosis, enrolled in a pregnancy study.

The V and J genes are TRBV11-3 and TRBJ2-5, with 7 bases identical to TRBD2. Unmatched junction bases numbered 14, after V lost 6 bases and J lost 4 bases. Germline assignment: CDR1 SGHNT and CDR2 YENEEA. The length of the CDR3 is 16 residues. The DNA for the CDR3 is TGTGCCAGCAGTTTGCCCCCTCGAGGGAGGGGAGAGACCCAGTACTTC. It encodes CASSLPPRGRGETQYF.

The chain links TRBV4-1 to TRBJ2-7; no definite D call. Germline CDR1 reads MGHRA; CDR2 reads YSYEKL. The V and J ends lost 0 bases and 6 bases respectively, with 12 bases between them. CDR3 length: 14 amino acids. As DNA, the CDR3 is TGCGCCAGCAGCCAAGACCAAACGAGGCTCGAGCAGTACTTC. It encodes CASSQDQTRLEQYF.

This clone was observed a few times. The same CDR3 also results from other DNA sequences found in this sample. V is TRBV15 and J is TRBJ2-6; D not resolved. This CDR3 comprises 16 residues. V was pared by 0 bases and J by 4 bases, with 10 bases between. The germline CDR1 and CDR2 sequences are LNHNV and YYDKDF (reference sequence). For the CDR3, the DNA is TGTGCCACCAGCAGAGATCGCGGTTCCGGGGCCAACGTCCTGACTTTC. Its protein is CATSRDRGSGANVLTF.

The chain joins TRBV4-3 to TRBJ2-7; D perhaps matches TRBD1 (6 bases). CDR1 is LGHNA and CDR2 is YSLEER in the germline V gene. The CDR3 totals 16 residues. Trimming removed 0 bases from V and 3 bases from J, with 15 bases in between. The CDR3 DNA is TGCGCCAGCAGCCAAGAGGGGGCAGGGCCTCTCTACGAGCAGTACTTC. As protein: CASSQEGAGPLYEQYF.

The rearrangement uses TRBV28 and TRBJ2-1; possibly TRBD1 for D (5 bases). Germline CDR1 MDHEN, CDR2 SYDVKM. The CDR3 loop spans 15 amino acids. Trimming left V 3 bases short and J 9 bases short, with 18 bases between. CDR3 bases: TGTGCCAGCAGTTTTCTGGCAGGGTCCCCTGCTGAGCAGTTCTTC. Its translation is CASSFLAGSPAEQFF.

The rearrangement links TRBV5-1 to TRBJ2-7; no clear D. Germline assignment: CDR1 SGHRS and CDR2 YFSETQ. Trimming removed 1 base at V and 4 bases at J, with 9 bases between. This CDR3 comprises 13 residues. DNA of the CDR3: TGCGCCAGCAGCTTGCCACAGTCGTACGAGCAGTACTTC. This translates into CASSLPQSYEQYF. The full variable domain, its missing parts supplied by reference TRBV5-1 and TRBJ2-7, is KAGVTQTPRYLIKTRGQQVTLSCSPISGHRSVSWYQQTPGQGLQFLFEYFSETQRNKGNFPGRFSGRQFSNSRSEMNVSTLELGDSALYLCASSLPQSYEQYFGPGTRLTVT.

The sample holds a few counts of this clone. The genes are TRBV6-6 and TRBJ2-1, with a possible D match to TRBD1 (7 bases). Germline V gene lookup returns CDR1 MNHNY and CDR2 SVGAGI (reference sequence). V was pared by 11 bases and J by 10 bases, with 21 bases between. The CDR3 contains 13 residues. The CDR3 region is CASQTGEVGEQFF. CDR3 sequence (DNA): TGTGCCTCCCAAACAGGGGAGGTGGGGGAGCAGTTCTTC.

CDR3 nucleotide sequence: TGTGCCAGTTTCCGGGACAGGGTCCGGTTTCGGACGAGCACAGATACGCAGTATTTT. Translated: CASFRDRVRFRTSTDTQYF. The chain joins TRBV21-1 to TRBJ2-3; the table's D call, TRBD1, has no DNA check behind it. TRBV21-1 corresponds to a pseudogene. This CDR3 is 19 amino acids long.

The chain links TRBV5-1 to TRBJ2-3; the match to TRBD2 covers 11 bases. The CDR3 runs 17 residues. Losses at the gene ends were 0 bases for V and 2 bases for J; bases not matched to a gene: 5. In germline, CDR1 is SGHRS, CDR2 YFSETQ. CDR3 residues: CASSLARTSGYTDTQYF. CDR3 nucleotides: TGCGCCAGCAGCTTGGCCCGGACTAGCGGGTACACAGATACGCAGTATTTT.

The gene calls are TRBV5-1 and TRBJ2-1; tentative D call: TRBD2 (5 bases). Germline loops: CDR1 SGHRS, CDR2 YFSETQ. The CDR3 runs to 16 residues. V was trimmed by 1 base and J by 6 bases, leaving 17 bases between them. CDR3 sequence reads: CASSLPPGTRSNEQFF. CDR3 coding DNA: TGCGCCAGCAGCTTGCCTCCGGGAACCCGCAGCAATGAGCAGTTCTTC.

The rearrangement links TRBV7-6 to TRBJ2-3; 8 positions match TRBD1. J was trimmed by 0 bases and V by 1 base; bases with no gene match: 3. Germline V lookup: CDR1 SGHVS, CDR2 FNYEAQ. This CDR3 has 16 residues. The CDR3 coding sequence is TGTGCCAGCAGCTTAGGACAGGGGTCCAGCACAGATACGCAGTATTTT. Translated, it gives CASSLGQGSSTDTQYF.

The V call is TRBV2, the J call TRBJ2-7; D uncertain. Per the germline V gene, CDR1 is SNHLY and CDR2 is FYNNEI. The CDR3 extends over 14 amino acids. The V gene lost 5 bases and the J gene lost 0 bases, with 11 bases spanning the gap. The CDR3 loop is CASSPLGSSYEQYF. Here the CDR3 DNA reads TGTGCCAGCAGTCCCCTGGGCAGCTCCTACGAGCAGTACTTC. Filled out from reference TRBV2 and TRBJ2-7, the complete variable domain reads EPEVTQTPSHQVTQMGQEVILRCVPISNHLYFYWYRQILGQKVEFLVSFYNNEISEKSEIFDDQFSVERPDGSNFTLKIRSTKLEDSAMYFCASSPLGSSYEQYFGPGTRLTVT.

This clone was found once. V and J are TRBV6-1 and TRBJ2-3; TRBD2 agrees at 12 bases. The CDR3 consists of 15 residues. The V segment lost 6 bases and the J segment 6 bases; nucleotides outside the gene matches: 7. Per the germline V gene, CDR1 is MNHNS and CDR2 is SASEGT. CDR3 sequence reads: CASRATSGSPDTQYF. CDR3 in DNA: TGTGCCAGCAGAGCGACTAGCGGGAGTCCGGATACGCAGTATTTT.

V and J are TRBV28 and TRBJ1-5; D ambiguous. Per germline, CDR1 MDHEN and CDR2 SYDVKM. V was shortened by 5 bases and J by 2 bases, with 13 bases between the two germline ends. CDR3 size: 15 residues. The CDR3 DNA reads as TGTGCCAGCAGTGTCTTCGGCGGAGGCAATCAGCCCCAGCATTTT. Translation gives CASSVFGGGNQPQHF.

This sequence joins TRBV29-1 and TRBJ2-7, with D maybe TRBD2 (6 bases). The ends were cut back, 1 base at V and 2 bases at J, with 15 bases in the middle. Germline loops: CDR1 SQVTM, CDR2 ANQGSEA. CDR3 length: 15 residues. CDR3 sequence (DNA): TGCAGCGTTGAAGTCCGGGAGACTTCCCCCTACGAGCAGTACTTC. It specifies CSVEVRETSPYEQYF.

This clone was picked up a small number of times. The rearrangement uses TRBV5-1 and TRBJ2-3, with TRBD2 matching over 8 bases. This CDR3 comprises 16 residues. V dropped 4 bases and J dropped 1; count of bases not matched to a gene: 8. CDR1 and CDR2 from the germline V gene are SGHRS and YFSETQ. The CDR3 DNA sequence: TGCGCCAGCAGCCCCGGACTAGCTGGTCGCACAGATACGCAGTATTTT. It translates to CASSPGLAGRTDTQYF.

The CDR3: CASSGTIAGGGDTQYF. The CDR3 nucleotides are TGTGCCAGCAGTGGGACAATAGCGGGAGGGGGAGATACGCAGTATTTT. The chain is built from TRBV6-1 and TRBJ2-3, with 11 bases matching TRBD2. V shed 4 bases and J 5 bases; nucleotides not matched to a gene: 8. Germline CDR1 MNHNS, CDR2 SASEGT. The CDR3 is 16 residues long.

Here the CDR3 DNA reads TGTGCCAGCAGCTTAGGTGGGACAGAGTATTTTATTAGCAATCAGCCCCAGCATTTT. It is translated as CASSLGGTEYFISNQPQHF. This chain uses TRBV7-8 with TRBJ1-5, with 7 bases identical to TRBD1. CDR1 SGHVS and CDR2 FQNEAQ come from the germline V gene. The CDR3 sequence is 19 residues long. The V and J ends lost 1 base and 0 bases, in that order; junction bases with no gene match: 12.

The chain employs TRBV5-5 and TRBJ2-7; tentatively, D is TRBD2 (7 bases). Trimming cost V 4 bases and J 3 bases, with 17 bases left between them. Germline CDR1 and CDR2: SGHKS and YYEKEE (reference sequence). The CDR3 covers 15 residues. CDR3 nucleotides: TGTGCCAGCAGCCCGTTCGGGGGCGGGGGCTACGAGCAGTACTTC. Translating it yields CASSPFGGGGYEQYF. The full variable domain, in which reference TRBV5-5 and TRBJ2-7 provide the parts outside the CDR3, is DAGVTQSPTHLIKTRGQQVTLRCSPISGHKSVSWYQQVLGQGPQFIFQYYEKEERGRGNFPDRFSARQFPNYSSELNVNALLLGDSALYLCASSPFGGGGYEQYFGPGTRLTVT.

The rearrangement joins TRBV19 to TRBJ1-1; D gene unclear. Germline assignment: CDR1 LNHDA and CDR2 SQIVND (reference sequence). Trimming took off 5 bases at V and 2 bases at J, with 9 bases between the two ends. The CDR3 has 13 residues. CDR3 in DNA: TGTGCCAGTAGTTTCCACATAAACACTGAAGCTTTCTTT. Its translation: CASSFHINTEAFF.

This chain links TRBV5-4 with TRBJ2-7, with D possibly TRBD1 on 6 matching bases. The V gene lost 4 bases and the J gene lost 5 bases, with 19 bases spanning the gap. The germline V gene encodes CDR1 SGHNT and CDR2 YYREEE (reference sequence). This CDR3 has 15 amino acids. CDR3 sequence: CASSTVGASIDEQYF. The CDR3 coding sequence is TGTGCCAGCAGCACCGTGGGGGCTAGTATAGACGAGCAGTACTTC.

CDR3 region: CASSISGYNEQFF. CDR3 in DNA: TGTGCCAGTAGTATATCCGGGTACAATGAGCAGTTCTTC. The chain links TRBV19 to TRBJ2-1; no clear D. CDR3 length equals 13 residues. Trimming took 2 bases from V and 4 from J, leaving 6 bases between them. Germline CDR1 LNHDA, CDR2 SQIVND (reference sequence).

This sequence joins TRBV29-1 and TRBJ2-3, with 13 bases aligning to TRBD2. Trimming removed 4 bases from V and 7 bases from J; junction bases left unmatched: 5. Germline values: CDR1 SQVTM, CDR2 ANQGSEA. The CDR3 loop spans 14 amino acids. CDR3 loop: CSVAGTSGKHTQYF. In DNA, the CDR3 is TGCAGCGTTGCGGGGACTAGCGGGAAACATACGCAGTATTTT.

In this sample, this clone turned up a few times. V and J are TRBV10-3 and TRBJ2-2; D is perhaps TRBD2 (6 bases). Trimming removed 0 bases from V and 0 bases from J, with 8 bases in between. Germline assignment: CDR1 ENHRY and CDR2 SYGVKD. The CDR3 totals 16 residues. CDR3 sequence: CAISESVAANTGELFF. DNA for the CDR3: TGTGCCATCAGTGAGTCTGTAGCGGCGAACACCGGGGAGCTGTTTTTT.

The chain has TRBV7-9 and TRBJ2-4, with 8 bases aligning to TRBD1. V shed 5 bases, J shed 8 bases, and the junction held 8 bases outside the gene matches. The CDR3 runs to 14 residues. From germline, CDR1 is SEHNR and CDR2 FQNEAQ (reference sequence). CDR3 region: CASSAQGARDIQYF. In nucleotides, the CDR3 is TGTGCCAGCAGCGCTCAGGGGGCGCGGGACATTCAGTACTTC.

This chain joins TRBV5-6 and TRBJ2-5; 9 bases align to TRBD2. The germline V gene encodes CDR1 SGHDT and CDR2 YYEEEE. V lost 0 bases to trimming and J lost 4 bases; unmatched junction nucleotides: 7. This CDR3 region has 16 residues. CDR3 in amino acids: CASSLALAGVGETQYF. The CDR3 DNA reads TGTGCCAGCAGCTTGGCATTAGCGGGAGTGGGAGAGACCCAGTACTTC.

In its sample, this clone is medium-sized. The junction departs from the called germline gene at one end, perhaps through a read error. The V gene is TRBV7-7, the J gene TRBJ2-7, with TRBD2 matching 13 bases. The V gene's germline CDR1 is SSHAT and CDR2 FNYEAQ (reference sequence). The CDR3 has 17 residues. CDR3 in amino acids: CASSPMGLAGIYYEQYF. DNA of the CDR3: TGTGCTAGCAGCCCTATGGGACTAGCGGGAATTTACTACGAGCAGTACTTC.